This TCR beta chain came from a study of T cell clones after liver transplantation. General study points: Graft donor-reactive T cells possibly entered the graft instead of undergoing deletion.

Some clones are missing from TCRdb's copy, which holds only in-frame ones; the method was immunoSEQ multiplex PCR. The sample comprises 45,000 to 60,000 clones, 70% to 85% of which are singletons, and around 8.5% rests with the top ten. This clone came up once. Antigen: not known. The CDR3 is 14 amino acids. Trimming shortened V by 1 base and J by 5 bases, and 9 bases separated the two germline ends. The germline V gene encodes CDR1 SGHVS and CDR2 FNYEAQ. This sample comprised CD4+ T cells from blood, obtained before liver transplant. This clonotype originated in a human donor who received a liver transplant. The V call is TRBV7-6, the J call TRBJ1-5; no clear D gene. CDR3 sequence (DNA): TGTGCCAGCAGCTTAGACGGCGGGGATCAGCCCCAGCATTTT. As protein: CASSLDGGDQPQHF.